The clone carrying this T cell receptor (beta chain) was detected ten times or more. What it binds is unknown. RNA transcripts were the template for amplifying TCR beta CDR3 regions. During a first-round RT-PCR of the TCR CDR3, the HTBI primer set was used. One entry per CDR3 protein results from TCRdb running MiXCR on the multiplex PCR reads. The table includes about 290,000 distinct CDR3 sequences, around 20% detected once. Reasons for excluding patients were uncontrolled infection, other autoimmune disease, pregnancy or lactation. The CDR3 has 15 residues. With V trimmed by 6 bases and J by 2 bases, 6 bases remained unmatched. Germline lookup yields CDR1 MDHEN and CDR2 SYDVKM. The record originates from a study of T cells in Graves' hyperthyroidism and ophthalmopathy. About the research overall: Peripheral blood was secured at the point of initial diagnosis, before any treatment. Findings and limits, study-wide: Blood also showed most of the thyroid clonotypes that were expanded above 0.001.

This rearrangement joins TRBV28 to TRBJ2-7, with 11 bases aligning to TRBD2. The sample comprised blood. The receptor's source is a man aged 45-65 years with Graves' ophthalmopathy. CDR3 coding DNA: TGTGCCAGCAGCCGCGCTAGCGGGAGGACCTACGAGCAGTACTTC. Translated, it gives CASSRASGRTYEQYF.